This TCR beta chain derives from a study of CD8+ T cells in alopecia areata. Treatment specified: oral pan-JAK inhibitor, 5-10 mg twice daily. Germline assignment: CDR1 SGHRS and CDR2 YFSETQ. The CDR3 has 16 residues. The V segment lost 3 bases and the J segment 2 bases; nucleotides outside the gene matches: 8. Isolated RNA was reverse transcribed into cDNA used as the sequencing template. TCRdb's copy holds only in-frame clones and misses some; the assay was immunoSEQ multiplex PCR. This table holds 90,000 to 100,000 clones, approximately 66% found once. This receptor was obtained from a human donor with alopecia areata. The sequencing used CD8+ T cells sorted from blood, collected at week 4, from a patient treated with tofacitinib. The V gene is TRBV5-1, the J gene TRBJ2-7; TRBD2 matches at 10 bases. CDR3 protein: CASSSVSSGSAYEQYF. CDR3 DNA sequence: TGCGCCAGCAGCTCGGTATCTAGCGGGAGTGCCTACGAGCAGTACTTC.